A single sample gave rise to the 6 T cell receptor beta chains below, sequenced in a study of patients and donors after allogeneic stem cell transplantation. TCRdb reprocessed the RT-PCR reads via MiXCR and lists one record per CDR3 protein. The table lists some 960,000 distinct CDR3 sequences, more than 15% of them singletons, with 5% to 7.5% in the top ten. The specimen sequenced was blood, either unsorted or a sorted T cell fraction (not recorded which). Source of these receptors: a human donor who was either an allogeneic HSCT recipient or a stem cell or donor lymphocyte infusion donor (not recorded which). It is not recorded whose cells these are; they may come from a transplant donor.

The chain couples TRBV6-5 to TRBJ1-6; a weak D match, TRBD1 (5 bases). The CDR3 is 15 residues long. Trimming removed 2 bases at V and 7 bases at J, with 12 bases between. From germline, CDR1 is MNHEY and CDR2 SVGAGI. This chain's CDR3 is CASSYGRERNSPLHF. The CDR3 region has the DNA TGTGCCAGCAGTTACGGCAGGGAAAGAAATTCACCCCTCCACTTT.

This clonotype showed up just a few times. CDR3 nucleotide sequence: TGTGCCAGCAGTTTTAGCCCTCGTGGGGGGGGCCCCTACAATGAGCAGTTCTTC. Its protein is CASSFSPRGGGPYNEQFF. The chain couples TRBV7-8 to TRBJ2-1; D may be TRBD2 (7 bases). The V gene's germline CDR1 is SGHVS and CDR2 FQNEAQ. This CDR3 comprises 18 residues. V lost 6 bases to trimming and J lost 2 bases, with 23 bases between them.

The rearrangement links TRBV5-1 to TRBJ2-1; the match to TRBD2 covers 13 bases. The length of the CDR3 is 16 residues. The germline gives CDR1 SGHRS, CDR2 YFSETQ. V shed 4 bases and J 9 bases; nucleotides not matched to a gene: 10. This chain's CDR3 is CASSQVLAGGPGEQFF. The DNA of the CDR3 is TGCGCCAGCAGCCAAGTACTAGCGGGGGGGCCGGGTGAGCAGTTCTTC.

The CDR3 nucleotides are TGCAGTGCTAATAACAGGGGGCGCTCGAGCAATCAGCCCCAGCATTTT. It encodes CSANNRGRSSNQPQHF. The chain is built from TRBV20-1 and TRBJ1-5, with 9 bases that match TRBD1. Germline trimming cut 4 bases from V and 1 base from J; bases unmatched to any gene: 8. The CDR3 loop spans 16 amino acids. In germline, CDR1 is DFQATT, CDR2 SNEGSKA (reference sequence).

The rearrangement uses TRBV5-4 and TRBJ2-7, with D tentatively TRBD1 (5 bases). Per germline, CDR1 SGHNT and CDR2 YYREEE (reference sequence). CDR3 length: 14 amino acids. Trimming removed 0 bases at V and 4 bases at J, with 11 bases between. CDR3 protein: CASSLGWTNYEQYF. CDR3 coding DNA: TGTGCCAGCAGCTTGGGATGGACAAATTACGAGCAGTACTTC.

The gene calls are TRBV20-1 and TRBJ2-3; 9 positions agree with TRBD2. The germline V gene has CDR1 DFQATT and CDR2 SNEGSKA (reference sequence). This CDR3 is built from 15 residues. J lost 2 bases, V lost 5 bases, and 8 bases had no gene match. CDR3 amino acids: CSAPKTSGFTDTQYF. The CDR3 DNA reads as TGCAGTGCTCCCAAGACTAGCGGCTTCACAGATACGCAGTATTTT.